The clone carrying this T cell receptor beta chain was seen more than once but under ten times. The ends lost 0 bases at V and 4 bases at J; junction bases unmatched: 12. This CDR3 has 17 residues. In germline, CDR1 is SGDLS, CDR2 YYNGEE. The record originates from a study of blood T cell repertoires in COVID-19. Profiled with immunoSEQ multiplex PCR; TCRdb holds only in-frame clones, not every one. The sample has more than 150,000 clones, roughly 86% seen once. Material: peripheral blood. The chain has TRBV9 and TRBJ1-2, with TRBD1 matching over 7 bases. The receptor comes from a middle-aged man with active or convalescent COVID-19. CDR3 loop: CASSVGLRTGSFYGYTF. CDR3 nucleotides: TGTGCCAGCAGCGTAGGACTTAGGACAGGATCTTTCTATGGCTACACCTTC.